The following is a TCR beta chain sequence with its context. The V and J ends lost 8 bases and 4 bases, in that order; junction bases with no gene match: 11. Per the germline V gene, CDR1 is SQVTM and CDR2 is ANQGSEA. CDR3 length: 15 amino acids. The data belong to a study of OX40 agonist ivuxolimab in advanced cancers. Whole-study context: An agonistic human IgG2 monoclonal antibody against OX40 (CD134) was given. Therapy given before enrollment (anti-PD-1, anti-PD-L1 or anti-CTLA-4) was allowed, and approximately 40% had some.

Measured with immunoSEQ multiplex PCR; TCRdb has only the in-frame clones, and not every one. The table has around 58,000 clones, 85% to 90% seen once; the top ten hold about 1.4%. This specimen consisted of CD4+ or CD8+ T cells sorted from blood, obtained in a trial of the OX40 agonist ivuxolimab. This clonotype was sampled from an adult with an advanced solid tumor such as melanoma, head and neck, liver or kidney cancer. The chain employs TRBV29-1 and TRBJ2-3; 11 bases fit TRBD2. The CDR3 loop is CSTTLAGGRADTQYF. For the CDR3, the DNA is TGCAGCACGACTTTAGCGGGAGGGAGGGCAGATACGCAGTATTTT.